This T cell receptor beta chain was captured in a study of cytomegalovirus exposure and HLA in healthy donors. It was with 60 Vbeta and 13 Jbeta primers that the PCR ran. Clones were read by immunoSEQ multiplex PCR, and TCRdb kept only the in-frame ones, dropping some. This sample has over 100,000 clones, with almost 75% found just once. Trimming cost V 0 bases and J 8 bases, with 13 bases left between them. The CDR3 spans 15 residues. Germline V gene data show CDR1 as KGHSH and CDR2 as LQKENI. The sequenced sample consisted of PBMCs. The sequence was collected from a man between 40 and 49 years old in good health and CMV-seronegative. This chain joins TRBV18 and TRBJ1-4; unclear D gene. The CDR3 is CASSPPVGAEEKLFF. The CDR3 DNA follows: TGTGCCAGCTCACCACCCGTGGGCGCAGAAGAAAAACTGTTTTTT. Complete variable domain (other parts from reference TRBV18 and TRBJ1-4): NAGVMQNPRHLVRRRGQEARLRCSPMKGHSHVYWYRQLPEEGLKFMVYLQKENIIDESGMPKERFSAEFPKEGPSILRIQQVVRGDSAAYFCASSPPVGAEEKLFFGSGTQLSVL.